This entry describes one TCR beta chain. Authors' data handling: By means of reference gene primer amplification, nucleated cell counts were estimated. The data were produced by immunoSEQ multiplex PCR, yet TCRdb's version contains in-frame clones alone and is incomplete. The V and J calls and clone size come from that table; D and trimming were worked out from the DNA. The data contain fewer than 250,000 clones, around 88% of them singletons. The sample is drawn from a study of blood T cell repertoires in COVID-19. Overall study: The United States, Italy and Spain provided the acute and convalescent COVID-19 samples. T cells, B-cell-depleted T cells, or PBMCs provided the cDNA or gDNA that served as material.

Germline V gives CDR1 MNHEY, CDR2 SMNVEV (reference sequence). The CDR3 is made up of 14 amino acids. V was clipped by 8 bases and J by 6 bases; unmatched bases: 4. The V and J genes are TRBV27 and TRBJ2-3; TRBD2 agrees at 14 bases. Sequencing was carried out using peripheral blood. This receptor was obtained from a man aged 50 to 60 with active or convalescent COVID-19. In nucleotides, the CDR3 is TGTGCCAGCTATGGACTAGCGGGAGGCGATACGCAGTATTTT. Translation: CASYGLAGGDTQYF.